The 5 T cell receptor beta chains in this list originate from one sample, sequenced in a study of shared clonotypes between healthy human individuals. Sequencing used immunoSEQ multiplex PCR; TCRdb keeps in-frame clones, though not all of them. The sample includes about 480,000 clones, 79% of them seen just once. Specimen: PBMCs. The receptors were sampled from a woman between 35 and 50 years old in good health. Some clones in this sample may be carry-over from other donors' samples.

V usage is TRBV11-2 and J usage is TRBJ2-3; D call uncertain. This CDR3 comprises 13 residues. V was cut by 5 bases and J by 3 bases, with 9 bases left in between. The germline CDR1 and CDR2 sequences are SGHAT and FQNNGV. The CDR3 reads CASSPALTDTQYF. In DNA form, the CDR3 reads TGTGCCAGCAGCCCCGCCTTAACAGATACGCAGTATTTT.

The rearrangement uses TRBV4-3 and TRBJ1-2; D is perhaps TRBD1 (5 bases). Germline CDR1 and CDR2: LGHNA and YSLEER. The CDR3 has 15 residues. V was trimmed by 3 bases and J by 4 bases, leaving 15 bases between them. This CDR3 is CASSQGTDTFYGYTF. The CDR3 DNA reads TGCGCCAGCAGCCAGGGGACGGACACATTCTATGGCTACACCTTC.

This chain uses TRBV28 with TRBJ1-1; D might be TRBD1 (6 bases). Germline V gene lookup returns CDR1 MDHEN and CDR2 SYDVKM. V was clipped by 5 bases and J by 3 bases, with 16 bases between them. The CDR3 covers 15 residues. CDR3 coding DNA: TGTGCCAGCAGTGCCGGGGACATACGGTACACTGAAGCTTTCTTT. It is translated as CASSAGDIRYTEAFF.

The chain combines TRBV28 with TRBJ1-1; 8 nucleotides agree with TRBD1. CDR3 length equals 14 residues. CDR1 MDHEN and CDR2 SYDVKM come from the germline V gene. Trimming removed 5 bases from V and 5 bases from J; junction bases left unmatched: 7. The CDR3 nucleotides are TGTGCCAGCAGTCTCCAGGGGGCGCGTACTGAAGCTTTCTTT. Amino acids: CASSLQGARTEAFF.

The chain links TRBV6-1 to TRBJ2-3, with 10 bases that match TRBD2. There are 15 residues in the CDR3. Trimming at V came to 3 bases and at J to 7 bases, leaving 7 bases not matched to a gene. Germline assignment: CDR1 MNHNS and CDR2 SASEGT. In DNA form, the CDR3 reads TGTGCCAGCAGTGATCTAGCGGGAGTCTGGAATACGCAGTATTTT. This gives the protein CASSDLAGVWNTQYF.